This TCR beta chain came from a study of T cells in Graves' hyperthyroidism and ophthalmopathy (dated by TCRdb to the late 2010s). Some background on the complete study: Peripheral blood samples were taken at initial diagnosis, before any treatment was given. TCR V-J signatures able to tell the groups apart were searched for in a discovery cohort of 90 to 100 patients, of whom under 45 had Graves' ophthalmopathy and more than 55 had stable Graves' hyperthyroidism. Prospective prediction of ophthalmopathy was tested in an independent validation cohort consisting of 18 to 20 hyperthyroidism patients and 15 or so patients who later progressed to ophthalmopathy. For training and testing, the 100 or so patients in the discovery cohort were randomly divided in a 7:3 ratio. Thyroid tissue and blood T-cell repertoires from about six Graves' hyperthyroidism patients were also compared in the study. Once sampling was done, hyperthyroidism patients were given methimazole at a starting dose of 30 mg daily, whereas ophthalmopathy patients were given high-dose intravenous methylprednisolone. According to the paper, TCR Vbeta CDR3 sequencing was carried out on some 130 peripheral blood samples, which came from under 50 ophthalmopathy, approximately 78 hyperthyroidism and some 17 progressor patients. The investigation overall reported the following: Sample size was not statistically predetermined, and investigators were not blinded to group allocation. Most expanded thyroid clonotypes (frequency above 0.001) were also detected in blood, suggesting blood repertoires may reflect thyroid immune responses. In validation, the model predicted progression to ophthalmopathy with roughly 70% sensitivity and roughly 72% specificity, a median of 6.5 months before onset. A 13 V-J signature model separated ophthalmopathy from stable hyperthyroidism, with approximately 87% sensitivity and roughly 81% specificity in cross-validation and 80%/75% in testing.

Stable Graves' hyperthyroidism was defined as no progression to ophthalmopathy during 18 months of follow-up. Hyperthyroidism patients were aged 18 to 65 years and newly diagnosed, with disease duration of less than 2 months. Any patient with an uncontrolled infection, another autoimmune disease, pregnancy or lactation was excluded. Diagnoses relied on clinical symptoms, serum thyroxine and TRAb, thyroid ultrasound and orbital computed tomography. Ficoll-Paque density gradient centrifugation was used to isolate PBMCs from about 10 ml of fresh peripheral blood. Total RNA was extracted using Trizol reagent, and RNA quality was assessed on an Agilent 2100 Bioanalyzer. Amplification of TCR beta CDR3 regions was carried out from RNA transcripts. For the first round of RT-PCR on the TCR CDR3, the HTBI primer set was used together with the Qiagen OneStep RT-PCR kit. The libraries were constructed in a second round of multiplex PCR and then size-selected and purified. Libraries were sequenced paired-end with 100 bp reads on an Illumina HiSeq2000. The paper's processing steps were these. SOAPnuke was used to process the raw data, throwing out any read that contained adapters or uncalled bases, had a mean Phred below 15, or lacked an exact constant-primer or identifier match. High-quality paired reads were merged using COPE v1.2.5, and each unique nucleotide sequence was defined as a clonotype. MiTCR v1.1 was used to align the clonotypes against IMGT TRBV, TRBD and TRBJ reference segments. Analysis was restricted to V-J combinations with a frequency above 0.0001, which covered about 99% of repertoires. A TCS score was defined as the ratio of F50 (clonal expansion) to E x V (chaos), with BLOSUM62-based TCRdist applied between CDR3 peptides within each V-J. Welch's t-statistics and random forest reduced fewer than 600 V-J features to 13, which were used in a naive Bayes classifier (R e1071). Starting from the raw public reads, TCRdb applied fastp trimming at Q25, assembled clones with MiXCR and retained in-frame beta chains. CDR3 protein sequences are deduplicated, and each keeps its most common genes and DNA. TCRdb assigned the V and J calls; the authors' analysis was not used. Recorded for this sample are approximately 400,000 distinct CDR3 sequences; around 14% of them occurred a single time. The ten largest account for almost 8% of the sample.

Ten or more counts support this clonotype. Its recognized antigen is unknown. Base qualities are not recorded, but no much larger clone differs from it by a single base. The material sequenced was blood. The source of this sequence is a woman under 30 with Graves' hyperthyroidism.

CDR3 protein: CASSLRQGRTGELFF. The nucleotide sequence reads as follows: TGTGCCAGCAGCCTTCGACAGGGGCGCACCGGGGAGCTGTTTTTT. The chain uses TRBV7-2 and TRBJ2-2, and 8 junction bases match TRBD1. Unmatched junction bases come to 6, with V trimmed by 5 bases and J by 4 bases. Reading from cysteine to phenylalanine, the CDR3 counts 15 amino acids. Only the CDR3 part of the read is kept: 45 bases, read in frame from the first base. For CDR1 and CDR2, the germline V gene lists SGHTA and FQGNSA.